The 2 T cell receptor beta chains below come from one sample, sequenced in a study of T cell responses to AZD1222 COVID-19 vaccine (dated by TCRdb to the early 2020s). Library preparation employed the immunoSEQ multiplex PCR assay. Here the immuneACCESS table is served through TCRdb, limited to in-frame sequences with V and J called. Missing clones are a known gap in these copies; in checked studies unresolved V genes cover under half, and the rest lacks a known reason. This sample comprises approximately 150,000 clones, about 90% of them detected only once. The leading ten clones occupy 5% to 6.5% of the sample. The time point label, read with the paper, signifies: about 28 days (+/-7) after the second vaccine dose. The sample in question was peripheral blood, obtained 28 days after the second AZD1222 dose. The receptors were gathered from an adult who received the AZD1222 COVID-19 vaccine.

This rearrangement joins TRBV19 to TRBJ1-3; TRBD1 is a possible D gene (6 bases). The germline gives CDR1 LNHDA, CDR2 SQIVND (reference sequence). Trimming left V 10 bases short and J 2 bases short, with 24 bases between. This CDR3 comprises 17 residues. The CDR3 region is CATEGVDYGTAGNTIYF. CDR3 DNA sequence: TGTGCCACCGAGGGGGTCGATTATGGAACAGCTGGAAACACCATATATTTT.

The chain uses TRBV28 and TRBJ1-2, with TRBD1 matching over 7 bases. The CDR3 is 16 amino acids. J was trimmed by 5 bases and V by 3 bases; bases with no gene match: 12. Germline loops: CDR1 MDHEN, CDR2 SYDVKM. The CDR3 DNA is TGTGCCAGCAGTTTCCCCAGACAGGGCCTGGGATATGGCTACACCTTC. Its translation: CASSFPRQGLGYGYTF.